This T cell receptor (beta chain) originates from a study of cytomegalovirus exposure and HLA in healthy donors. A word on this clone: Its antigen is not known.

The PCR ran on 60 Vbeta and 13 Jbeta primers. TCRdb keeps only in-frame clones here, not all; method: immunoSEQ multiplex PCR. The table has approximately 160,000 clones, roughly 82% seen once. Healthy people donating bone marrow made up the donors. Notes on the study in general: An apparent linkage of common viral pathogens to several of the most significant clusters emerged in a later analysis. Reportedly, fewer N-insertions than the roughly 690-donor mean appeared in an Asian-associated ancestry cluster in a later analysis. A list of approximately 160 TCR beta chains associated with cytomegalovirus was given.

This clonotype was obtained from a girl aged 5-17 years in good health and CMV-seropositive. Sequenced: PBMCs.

The CDR3 bases are TGCGCCAGCAGCCAAGAGCCGGGACAGGGGTCTGAAGCTTTCTTT. As protein: CASSQEPGQGSEAFF. V gene TRBV4-1 combines with J gene TRBJ1-1; 10 nucleotides line up with TRBD1. CDR1 is MGHRA, CDR2 YSYEKL, per germline. The ends lost 0 bases at V and 6 bases at J; junction bases unmatched: 4. The CDR3 has 15 amino acids.